The 30 T cell receptor beta chains below were found in one sample sequenced in a study of shared clonotypes between healthy human individuals. It was CD45RO-negative cells, positively selected for CCR7, that made up naive CD8 cells, with terminally differentiated effector memory CD45RA+ cells excluded. Assay: immunoSEQ multiplex PCR; the TCRdb copy retains only in-frame clones and omits some. The sample yields about 2,100,000 clones, 90% to 95% seen once. The sequenced material came from naive CD8+ T cells from PBMCs. Source of these receptors: a man aged 18 to 29 in good health. Some clones in this sample may be carry-over from other donors' samples.

This clone was counted once. The chain has TRBV27 and TRBJ2-1; D is unresolved. The germline gives CDR1 MNHEY, CDR2 SMNVEV (reference sequence). The CDR3 length is 16 residues. V was cut by 2 bases and J by 4 bases, with 15 bases left in between. The CDR3 bases are TGTGCCAGCAGTTTACAATCGGGCCCGACTTACAATGAGCAGTTCTTC. As protein: CASSLQSGPTYNEQFF.

V gene TRBV2 combines with J gene TRBJ2-7; the D is unclear. Deletions cut 4 bases from V and 0 bases from J, with 7 bases between. CDR1 SNHLY and CDR2 FYNNEI come from the germline V gene. This CDR3 has 13 residues. The CDR3, as DNA: TGTGCCAGCAGTGCGGACGGCTCCTACGAGCAGTACTTC. It encodes CASSADGSYEQYF. Looking up the rest from reference TRBV2 and TRBJ2-7 gives the full variable domain: EPEVTQTPSHQVTQMGQEVILRCVPISNHLYFYWYRQILGQKVEFLVSFYNNEISEKSEIFDDQFSVERPDGSNFTLKIRSTKLEDSAMYFCASSADGSYEQYFGPGTRLTVT.

This clone was detected once. The DNA for the CDR3 is TGTGCCAGCAGTAAAGGGAGCGGGGAGTACTACAATGAGCAGTTCTTC. Amino acids: CASSKGSGEYYNEQFF. The V gene is TRBV27, the J gene TRBJ2-1, with 7 bases matching TRBD2. This CDR3 contains 16 residues. Germline CDR1 reads MNHEY; CDR2 reads SMNVEV (reference sequence). The junction had 10 bases not matched to a gene; V was cut back by 5 bases and J by 3 bases.

The V and J genes are TRBV7-9 and TRBJ2-5; D is perhaps TRBD1 or TRBD2 (6 bases each). CDR3 length equals 18 residues. The V end was cut by 3 bases, the J end by 3 bases, with 23 bases between. Per germline, CDR1 SEHNR and CDR2 FQNEAQ (reference sequence). CDR3 sequence (DNA): TGTGCCAGCAGCTTTCCGACCGGGGGCCGATACAAAGAAGAGACCCAGTACTTC. It specifies CASSFPTGGRYKEETQYF. Combining the CDR3 with reference TRBV7-9 and TRBJ2-5 gives the whole variable domain DTGVSQNPRHKITKRGQNVTFRCDPISEHNRLYWYRQTLGQGPEFLTYFQNEAQLEKSRLLSDRFSAERPKGSFSTLEIQRTEQGDSAMYLCASSFPTGGRYKEETQYFGPGTRLLVL.

The chain links TRBV7-8 to TRBJ1-5; perhaps TRBD1 as D (6 bases). This CDR3 region has 15 residues. The V and J ends lost 5 bases and 0 bases respectively, with 11 bases between them. In germline, CDR1 is SGHVS, CDR2 FQNEAQ. CDR3 residues: CASSPRGPSNQPQHF. The CDR3 nucleotides are TGTGCCAGCAGCCCCAGGGGACCTAGCAATCAGCCCCAGCATTTT.

V usage is TRBV2 and J usage is TRBJ1-1, with D unresolved. Trimming removed 7 bases at V and 8 bases at J, with 20 bases between. The CDR3 has 14 amino acids. Per the germline V gene, CDR1 is SNHLY and CDR2 is FYNNEI. The CDR3 sequence is CASIPNSYLGEAFF. CDR3 sequence (DNA): TGTGCCAGCATCCCGAACTCTTATTTGGGAGAAGCTTTCTTT.

The V and J genes are TRBV7-9 and TRBJ2-1, with TRBD1 matching 10 bases. Germline CDR1 SEHNR, CDR2 FQNEAQ (reference sequence). The V segment lost 4 bases and the J segment 5 bases; nucleotides outside the gene matches: 17. The CDR3 is 19 amino acids. The CDR3 sequence: CASSSHPAEYGTGDNEQFF. The DNA of the CDR3 is TGTGCCAGCAGCTCACACCCAGCTGAGTACGGGACAGGGGACAATGAGCAGTTCTTC. Drawing the rest from reference TRBV7-9 and TRBJ2-1, the complete variable domain is DTGVSQNPRHKITKRGQNVTFRCDPISEHNRLYWYRQTLGQGPEFLTYFQNEAQLEKSRLLSDRFSAERPKGSFSTLEIQRTEQGDSAMYLCASSSHPAEYGTGDNEQFFGPGTRLTVL.

The V gene is TRBV10-3, the J gene TRBJ1-3; D is unresolved. The length of the CDR3 is 12 residues. V lost 0 bases and J lost 8, with 5 bases in between. Germline V lookup: CDR1 ENHRY, CDR2 SYGVKD. The CDR3: CAISESPDTIYF. CDR3 DNA sequence: TGTGCCATCAGTGAGTCTCCCGACACCATATATTTT.

This rearrangement joins TRBV29-1 to TRBJ2-7, with 10 bases lining up with TRBD1. This CDR3 has 13 residues. J gave up 6 bases and V 6 bases, and 8 bases lay outside the gene matches. Per the germline V gene, CDR1 is SQVTM and CDR2 is ANQGSEA. The CDR3 DNA follows: TGCAGCGTCACCCTGACAGGGGGCATCGAGCAGTACTTC. This sequence encodes CSVTLTGGIEQYF.

This chain links TRBV29-1 with TRBJ2-2; 7 bases agree with TRBD1. The CDR3 totals 16 residues. Germline CDR1 and CDR2: SQVTM and ANQGSEA. After removal of 3 bases from V and 5 bases from J, the junction contained 12 bases not matched to a gene. The CDR3, as DNA: TGCAGCGTTGAGGGGACAGATCTTTTGGGGACCGGGGAGCTGTTTTTT. Protein: CSVEGTDLLGTGELFF.

V is TRBV13 and J is TRBJ1-2; D is undetermined. Trimming took 0 bases from V and 7 from J, leaving 12 bases between them. Germline CDR1 and CDR2: PRHDT and FYEKMQ (reference sequence). The CDR3 has 14 amino acids. CDR3 loop: CASSLGRSVLGYTF. The CDR3, as DNA: TGTGCCAGCAGCTTAGGCCGGTCGGTTCTTGGCTACACCTTC.

This chain joins TRBV5-1 and TRBJ2-7; 9 bases map to TRBD1. This CDR3 comprises 12 residues. The V gene end was trimmed by 8 bases and the J gene end by 3 bases; junction bases not matched to a gene: 3. Germline V gene data show CDR1 as SGHRS and CDR2 as YFSETQ. CDR3 coding DNA: TGCGCCAGTTCGACAGGGGGCTACGAGCAGTACTTC. This encodes CASSTGGYEQYF.

This clone was observed once. The chain links TRBV27 to TRBJ2-5; 7 positions agree with TRBD1. The V and J ends lost 5 bases and 5 bases, in that order; junction bases with no gene match: 8. CDR3 size: 14 residues. Germline CDR1 MNHEY, CDR2 SMNVEV (reference sequence). The CDR3 sequence: CASSPQDRPETQYF. DNA for the CDR3: TGTGCCAGCAGTCCGCAGGACAGGCCGGAGACCCAGTACTTC.

CDR3 DNA: TGCGCCAGCAGCCAAGATCAAGCAGGTAGCTCCTACGAGCAGTACTTC. Its translation: CASSQDQAGSSYEQYF. This chain joins TRBV4-1 and TRBJ2-7; D unresolved. CDR1 is MGHRA and CDR2 is YSYEKL in the germline V gene. V lost 0 bases to trimming and J lost 0 bases, with 12 bases between them. The CDR3 runs to 16 residues.

The CDR3 spells CASSRQNTGTPAKNIQYF. The CDR3 bases are TGCGCCAGCAGCCGTCAGAATACCGGGACACCAGCCAAAAACATTCAGTACTTC. This rearrangement joins TRBV4-1 to TRBJ2-4; D is perhaps TRBD1 (6 bases). The V gene lost 4 bases and the J gene lost 0 bases, with 19 bases spanning the gap. The CDR3 is 18 residues long. Germline assignment: CDR1 MGHRA and CDR2 YSYEKL.

In nucleotides, the CDR3 is TGTGCCATCAGTGATTCGGACAGACCTTACGAGCAGTACTTC. This codes for CAISDSDRPYEQYF. The chain combines TRBV10-3 with TRBJ2-7; a possible D gene is TRBD1 (6 bases). The CDR3 contains 14 residues. Between the trimmed V and J ends, which lost 3 bases and 4 bases, there was a span of 13 bases. Germline assignment: CDR1 ENHRY and CDR2 SYGVKD.

Regarding this clone: Other nucleotide sequences in the sample specify the same CDR3. The chain has TRBV11-2 and TRBJ2-1; D is undetermined. The CDR3 spans 12 residues. Trimming took off 1 base at V and 7 bases at J, with 5 bases between the two ends. Germline CDR1 reads SGHAT; CDR2 reads FQNNGV. This CDR3 reads CASSLARNEQFF. CDR3 DNA sequence: TGTGCCAGCAGCTTAGCGCGGAATGAGCAGTTCTTC.

The chain uses TRBV11-2 and TRBJ2-1; TRBD2 agrees at 9 bases. V was clipped by 4 bases and J by 5 bases; unmatched bases: 6. Germline V gene lookup returns CDR1 SGHAT and CDR2 FQNNGV. This CDR3 is built from 15 residues. The chain's CDR3 is CASSSRTSVDNEQFF. CDR3 nucleotide sequence: TGTGCCAGCAGCTCCCGGACTAGCGTAGACAATGAGCAGTTCTTC.

The chain's CDR3 is CASRGQGRNEQFF. The CDR3, as DNA: TGTGCCAGCAGGGGACAGGGTAGAAATGAGCAGTTCTTC. The chain combines TRBV13 with TRBJ2-1; 9 bases are a match to TRBD1. The J segment lost 7 bases and the V segment lost 6 bases, leaving 4 bases of the junction unmatched. CDR1 PRHDT and CDR2 FYEKMQ come from the germline V gene (reference sequence). CDR3 length: 13 residues.

This clone was seen a few times. As DNA, the CDR3 is TGTGCCAGCAGCTCTCGCGACAGGGGACGAAATCAGCCCCAGCATTTT. Protein sequence: CASSSRDRGRNQPQHF. The chain employs TRBV28 and TRBJ1-5; TRBD1 matches at 8 bases. CDR3 length: 16 amino acids. V gave up 6 bases and J gave up 4 bases; unmatched junction bases: 11. CDR1 and CDR2 (germline): MDHEN, SYDVKM.

A note on this clone: A read error may produce the germline difference seen at one junction end. The chain uses TRBV19 and TRBJ2-1, with 7 bases that match TRBD1. CDR3 length equals 13 residues. Germline V gives CDR1 LNHDA, CDR2 SQIVND (reference sequence). CDR3: CASSVDGTVEQFF. CDR3 coding DNA: TGTGCCAGTAGTGTAGACGGGACAGTTGAGCAGTTCTTC.

The genes are TRBV27 and TRBJ2-7; 7 nucleotides align to TRBD1. The CDR3 is made up of 16 amino acids. Germline loops: CDR1 MNHEY, CDR2 SMNVEV (reference sequence). With V trimmed by 6 bases and J by 4 bases, 15 bases remained unmatched. This chain's CDR3 is CASSRFPGTASYEQYF. CDR3 DNA: TGTGCCAGCAGCCGGTTTCCCGGGACAGCCAGTTACGAGCAGTACTTC.

Turning to this clone: A much bigger clone sits one base away, suggesting this may be a read error. This sequence joins TRBV7-6 and TRBJ2-7, with D maybe TRBD1 (6 bases). The CDR3 is made up of 12 amino acids. The ends were cut back, 4 bases at V and 2 bases at J, with 6 bases in the middle. CDR1 SGHVS and CDR2 FNYEAQ come from the germline V gene. Here the CDR3 DNA reads TGTGCCAGCAGCTCAGGGGCCTACGAGCAGTACTTC. Amino acid sequence: CASSSGAYEQYF. Variable domain in full (rest from reference TRBV7-6 and TRBJ2-7): GAGVSQSPRYKVTKRGQDVALRCDPISGHVSLYWYRQALGQGPEFLTYFNYEAQQDKSGLPNDRFSAERPEGSISTLTIQRTEQRDSAMYRCASSSGAYEQYFGPGTRLTVT.

This clone has a single count. The V gene is TRBV2, the J gene TRBJ2-4; D not resolved. The germline V gene encodes CDR1 SNHLY and CDR2 FYNNEI. V lost 2 bases to trimming and J lost 0 bases, with 11 bases between them. The CDR3 has 16 residues. CDR3 DNA: TGTGCCAGCAGTGAATGGGGTACCAGAGCCAAAAACATTCAGTACTTC. Translating it yields CASSEWGTRAKNIQYF.

The chain links TRBV4-2 to TRBJ2-6; TRBD1 matches 8 bases. With 4 bases clipped from V and 0 bases from J, the junction kept 5 bases outside the gene matches. The CDR3 length is 17 residues. Germline V gene data show CDR1 as LGHNA and CDR2 as YNFKEQ. In nucleotides, the CDR3 is TGTGCCAGCAGCCCGCGACAGGGGCACTCTGGGGCCAACGTCCTGACTTTC. Its translation is CASSPRQGHSGANVLTF.

The rearrangement joins TRBV27 to TRBJ2-6, with 7 nucleotides matching TRBD2. Germline CDR1 reads MNHEY; CDR2 reads SMNVEV (reference sequence). The CDR3 runs 16 residues. V lost 4 bases, J lost 3 bases, and 6 bases stayed unmatched. The CDR3 reads CASSYRRGDGANVLTF. In DNA, the CDR3 is TGTGCCAGCAGTTATCGACGGGGGGATGGGGCCAACGTCCTGACTTTC.

The chain uses TRBV7-7 and TRBJ2-5, with a possible D match to TRBD1 (6 bases). Trimming pared 5 bases from V and 2 bases from J, leaving 15 bases between. This CDR3 region has 15 residues. Germline lookup yields CDR1 SSHAT and CDR2 FNYEAQ (reference sequence). CDR3 residues: CASSPRTEQQETQYF. As DNA, the CDR3 is TGTGCCAGCAGCCCCCGGACAGAACAACAAGAGACCCAGTACTTC.

The chain links TRBV11-2 to TRBJ2-1, with 12 bases identical to TRBD2. The CDR3 has 19 residues. The ends lost 5 bases at V and 7 bases at J; junction bases unmatched: 18. From germline, CDR1 is SGHAT and CDR2 FQNNGV. This CDR3 is CASSTQPFWTSGNGNEQFF. The CDR3 bases are TGTGCCAGCAGCACACAGCCGTTCTGGACTAGCGGGAACGGGAATGAGCAGTTCTTC.

The chain carries TRBV27 and TRBJ2-1; D possibly uses TRBD1 or TRBD2 (5 bases each). The CDR3 contains 15 residues. Germline values: CDR1 MNHEY, CDR2 SMNVEV (reference sequence). Trimming removed 4 bases at V and 4 bases at J, with 14 bases between. This chain's CDR3 is CASSSSGPPYNEQFF. The CDR3 bases are TGTGCCAGCAGTTCGTCGGGACCCCCTTACAATGAGCAGTTCTTC.

The rearrangement uses TRBV13 and TRBJ1-1; D gene unclear. This CDR3 is built from 12 residues. V lost 5 bases to trimming and J lost 6 bases, with 10 bases between them. Germline assignment: CDR1 PRHDT and CDR2 FYEKMQ (reference sequence). CDR3 protein: CASSPATPEAFF. Here the CDR3 DNA reads TGTGCCAGCAGCCCCGCAACGCCTGAAGCTTTCTTT.